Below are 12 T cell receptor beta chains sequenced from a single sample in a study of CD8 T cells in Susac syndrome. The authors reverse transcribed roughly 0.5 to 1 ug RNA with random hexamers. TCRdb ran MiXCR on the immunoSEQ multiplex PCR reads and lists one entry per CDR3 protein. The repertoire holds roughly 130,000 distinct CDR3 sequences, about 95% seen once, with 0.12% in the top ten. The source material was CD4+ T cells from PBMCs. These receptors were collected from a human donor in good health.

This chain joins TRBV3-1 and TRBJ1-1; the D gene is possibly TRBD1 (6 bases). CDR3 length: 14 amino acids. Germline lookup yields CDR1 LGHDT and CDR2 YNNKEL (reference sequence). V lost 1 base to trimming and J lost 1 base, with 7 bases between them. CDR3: CASSQVGQNTEAFF. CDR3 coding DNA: TGTGCCAGCAGCCAAGTGGGACAGAACACTGAAGCTTTCTTT.

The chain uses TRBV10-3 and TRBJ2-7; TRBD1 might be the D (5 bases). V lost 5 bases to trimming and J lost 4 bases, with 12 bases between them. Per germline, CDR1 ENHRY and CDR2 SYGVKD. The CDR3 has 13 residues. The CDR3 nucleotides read TGTGCCATCAGTATCGACAGAGATTACGAGCAGTACTTC. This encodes CAISIDRDYEQYF.

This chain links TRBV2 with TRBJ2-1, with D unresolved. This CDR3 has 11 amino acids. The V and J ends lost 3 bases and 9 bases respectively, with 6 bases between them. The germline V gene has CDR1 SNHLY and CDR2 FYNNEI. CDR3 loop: CASSDLGEQFF. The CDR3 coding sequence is TGTGCCAGCAGTGATTTGGGTGAGCAGTTCTTC.

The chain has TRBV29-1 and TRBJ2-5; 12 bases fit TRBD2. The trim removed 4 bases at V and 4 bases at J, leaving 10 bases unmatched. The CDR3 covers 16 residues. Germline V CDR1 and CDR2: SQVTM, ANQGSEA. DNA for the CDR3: TGCAGCGTTGCCCTGACTAGCGGGAGTCCCGGAGAGACCCAGTACTTC. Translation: CSVALTSGSPGETQYF.

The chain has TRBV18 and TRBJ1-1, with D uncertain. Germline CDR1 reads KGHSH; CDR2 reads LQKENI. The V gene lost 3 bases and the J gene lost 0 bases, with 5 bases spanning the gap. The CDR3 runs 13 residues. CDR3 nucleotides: TGTGCCAGCTCACCTCCCATGAACACTGAAGCTTTCTTT. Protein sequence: CASSPPMNTEAFF.

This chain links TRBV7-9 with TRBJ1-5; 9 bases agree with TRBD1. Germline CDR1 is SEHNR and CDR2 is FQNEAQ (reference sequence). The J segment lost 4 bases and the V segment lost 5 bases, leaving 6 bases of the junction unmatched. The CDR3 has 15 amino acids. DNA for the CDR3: TGTGCCAGCAGCAAGACAGGGGGTAGGAATCAGCCCCAGCATTTT. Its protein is CASSKTGGRNQPQHF.

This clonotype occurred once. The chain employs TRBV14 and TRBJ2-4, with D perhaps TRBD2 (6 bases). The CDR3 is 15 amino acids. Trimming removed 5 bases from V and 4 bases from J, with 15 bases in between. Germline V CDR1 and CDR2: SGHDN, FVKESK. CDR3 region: CASSSAGTGKNIQYF. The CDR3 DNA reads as TGTGCCAGCAGCTCAGCCGGGACTGGGAAAAACATTCAGTACTTC. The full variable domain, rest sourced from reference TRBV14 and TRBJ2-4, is EAGVTQFPSHSVIEKGQTVTLRCDPISGHDNLYWYRRVMGKEIKFLLHFVKESKQDESGMPNNRFLAERTGGTYSTLKVQPAELEDSGVYFCASSSAGTGKNIQYFGAGTRLSVL.

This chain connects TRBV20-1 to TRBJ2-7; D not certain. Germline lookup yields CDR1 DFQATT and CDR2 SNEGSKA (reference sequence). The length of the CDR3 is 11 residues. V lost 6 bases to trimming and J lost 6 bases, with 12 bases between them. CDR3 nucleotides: TGCAGTGCCAACAACATCCCCGAGCAGTACTTC. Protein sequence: CSANNIPEQYF.

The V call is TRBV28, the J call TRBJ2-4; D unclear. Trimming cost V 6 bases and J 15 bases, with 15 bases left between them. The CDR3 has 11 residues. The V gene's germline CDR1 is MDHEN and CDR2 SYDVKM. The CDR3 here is CASSFQLGSYF. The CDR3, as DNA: TGTGCCAGCAGCTTCCAGTTGGGGTCGTACTTC.

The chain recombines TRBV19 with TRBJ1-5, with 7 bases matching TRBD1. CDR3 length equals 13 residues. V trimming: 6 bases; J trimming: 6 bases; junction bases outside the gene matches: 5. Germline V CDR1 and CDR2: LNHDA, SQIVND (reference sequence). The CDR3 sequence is CASRHRGFQPQHF. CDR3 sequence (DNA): TGTGCCAGTAGACACAGGGGATTTCAGCCCCAGCATTTT.

Written as DNA, the CDR3 is TGTGCCAGCAGTGCGGACTTAGGTGAAAAACTGTTTTTT. This sequence encodes CASSADLGEKLFF. The J gene is TRBJ1-4, the V gene TRBV2, with unresolved D. Germline V gene sequence: CDR1 SNHLY, CDR2 FYNNEI. This CDR3 has 13 amino acids. V lost 4 bases to trimming and J lost 7 bases, with 10 bases between them. The full variable domain, its missing parts supplied by reference TRBV2 and TRBJ1-4, is EPEVTQTPSHQVTQMGQEVILRCVPISNHLYFYWYRQILGQKVEFLVSFYNNEISEKSEIFDDQFSVERPDGSNFTLKIRSTKLEDSAMYFCASSADLGEKLFFGSGTQLSVL.

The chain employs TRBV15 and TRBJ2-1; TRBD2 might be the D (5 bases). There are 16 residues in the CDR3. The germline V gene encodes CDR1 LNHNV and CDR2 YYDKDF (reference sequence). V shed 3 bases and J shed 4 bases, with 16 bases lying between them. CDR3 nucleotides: TGTGCCACCAGCAGTATTCTGGCGGAGGCGTACAATGAGCAGTTCTTC. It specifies CATSSILAEAYNEQFF.